These T cell receptor beta chains were read from a single sample in a study of T cell responses to AZD1222 COVID-19 vaccine. The method was immunoSEQ multiplex PCR; TCRdb's version includes in-frame clones alone and lacks a portion of them. The table shows roughly 33,000 clones, with around 82% occurring only once. The sample in question was peripheral blood, obtained 28 days after the second AZD1222 dose. The receptors originated from an adult who received the AZD1222 COVID-19 vaccine. The CDR3 runs from the conserved cysteine through the conserved F or W. Each record gives: J gene, D gene, V gene, CDR3 protein. A D gene is named only where the DNA matches it firmly.

>TRBJ1-2|TRBD1|TRBV4-1
CASSRSLTGGAGEGGYTF
>TRBJ2-1|.|TRBV6-2/TRBV6-3
CASSLRSLPYNEQFF
>TRBJ1-3|.|TRBV5-1
CASSLVPGDATGNTIYF
>TRBJ1-1|.|TRBV7-9
CASSARTLVDTEAFF
>TRBJ1-6|.|TRBV20-1
CSASNGPPTNNSPLHF
>TRBJ2-7|.|TRBV6-5
CASSYSYETYEQYF
>TRBJ1-1|.|TRBV6-5
CASSFRTPNTEAFF
>TRBJ1-3|.|TRBV4-2
CASSQGSGWDTGNTIYF
>TRBJ2-5|TRBD2|TRBV14
CASSPGGTSLLETQYF
>TRBJ2-2|.|TRBV6-6
CASQRGNTGELFF
>TRBJ2-7|TRBD2|TRBV4-1
CASSQGEGLAGGHYGYEQYF
>TRBJ2-2|TRBD2|TRBV18
CASSTRLAGDTGELFF
>TRBJ1-1|.|TRBV28
CASSRGTGFTEAFF
>TRBJ1-2|TRBD1|TRBV4-1
CASSQDNRGLDYGYTF
>TRBJ2-3|.|TRBV5-1
CASSLAGLAGPPDTQYF
>TRBJ1-2|.|TRBV5-4
CASSLAGYGYTF
>TRBJ1-1|.|TRBV18
CASSPTTASEAFF
>TRBJ1-1|.|TRBV27
CASGKQGVNTEAFF
>TRBJ2-1|.|TRBV9
CASSEQGNEQFF
>TRBJ2-2|.|TRBV5-4
CASSLLLNTGELFF
>TRBJ2-3|TRBD2|TRBV7-7
CASSPTTYSGSTDTQYF
>TRBJ2-3|.|TRBV12-3/TRBV12-4
CASSSTDTQYF
>TRBJ2-7|.|TRBV10-3
CAISRGQRDEQYF
>TRBJ1-1|.|TRBV7-6
CASSGNPGSTEAFF
>TRBJ1-2|.|TRBV5-1
CASSGDGRYGYTF
>TRBJ1-6|.|TRBV5-6
CASSSPGDMYSPLHF
>TRBJ2-3|.|TRBV9
CASSVGASSTDTQYF
>TRBJ1-5|.|TRBV3-1/TRBV3-2
CASSPSQGGDQPQHF
>TRBJ2-3|TRBD2|TRBV5-1
CASSSLAGGTSTDTQYF
>TRBJ1-5|.|TRBV6-1
CASSEAGRNSNQPQHF
>TRBJ2-3|TRBD1|TRBV6-5
CASKRQGGTDTQYF
>TRBJ1-2|TRBD1|TRBV12-3/TRBV12-4
CASSSEGAYGYTF
>TRBJ1-4|.|TRBV4-2
CASSQGDGATNEKLFF
>TRBJ2-3|.|TRBV30
CAWSQRERDTQYF
>TRBJ1-4|.|TRBV6-6
CASSYRGGEKLFF
>TRBJ2-3|.|TRBV20-1
CSASFIGSGADTQYF
>TRBJ2-5|TRBD1|TRBV5-5
CASSLTGAETQYF
>TRBJ2-1|.|TRBV6-4
CASSGGGGEQFF
>TRBJ1-5|.|TRBV5-4
CASSVQGIGNQPQHF
>TRBJ1-6|TRBD1|TRBV27
CASSGDRTKIRPPLHF
>TRBJ1-1|.|TRBV14
CASSRYGGGGGEAFF
>TRBJ1-2|.|TRBV30
CAWPNRHRGYTF
>TRBJ1-6|.|TRBV7-8
CASSLTDSPSSPLHF
>TRBJ1-5|.|TRBV30
CAWSVLGYEGQPQHF